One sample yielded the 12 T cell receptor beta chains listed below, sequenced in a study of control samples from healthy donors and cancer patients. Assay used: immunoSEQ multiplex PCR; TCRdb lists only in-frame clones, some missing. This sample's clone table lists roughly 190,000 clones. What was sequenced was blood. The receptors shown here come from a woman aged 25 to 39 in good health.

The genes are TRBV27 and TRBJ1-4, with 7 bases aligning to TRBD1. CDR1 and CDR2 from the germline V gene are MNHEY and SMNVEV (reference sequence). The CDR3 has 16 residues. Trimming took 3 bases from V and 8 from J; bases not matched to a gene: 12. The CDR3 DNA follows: TGTGCCAGCAGTTTTAGGTTCGGAGGGGGCAACGAAAAACTGTTTTTT. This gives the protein CASSFRFGGGNEKLFF.

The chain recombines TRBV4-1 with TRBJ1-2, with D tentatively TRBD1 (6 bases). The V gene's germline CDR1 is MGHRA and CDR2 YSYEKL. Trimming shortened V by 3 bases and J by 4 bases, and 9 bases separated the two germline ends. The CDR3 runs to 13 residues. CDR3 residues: CASSQTGVYGYTF. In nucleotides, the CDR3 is TGCGCCAGCAGCCAGACAGGAGTCTATGGCTACACCTTC.

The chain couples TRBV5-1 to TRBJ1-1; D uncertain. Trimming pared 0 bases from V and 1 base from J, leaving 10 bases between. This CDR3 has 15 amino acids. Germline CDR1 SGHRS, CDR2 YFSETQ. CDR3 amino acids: CASSLAPGWNTEAFF. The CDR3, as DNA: TGCGCCAGCAGCTTGGCCCCGGGGTGGAACACTGAAGCTTTCTTT.

The CDR3 DNA follows: TGTGCCATCAGAAAAGATAGCTCTGGAAACACCATATATTTT. It is translated as CAIRKDSSGNTIYF. The rearrangement joins TRBV10-3 to TRBJ1-3; D ambiguous. The V gene lost 6 bases and the J gene lost 0 bases, with 9 bases spanning the gap. Germline CDR1 is ENHRY and CDR2 is SYGVKD. The CDR3 is 14 amino acids.

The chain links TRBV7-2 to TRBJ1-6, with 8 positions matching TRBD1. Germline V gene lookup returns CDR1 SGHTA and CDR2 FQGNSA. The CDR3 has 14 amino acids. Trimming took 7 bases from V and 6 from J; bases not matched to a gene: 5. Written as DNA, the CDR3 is TGTGCCAGCAAGATACAGGGGGGTAATTCACCCCTCCACTTT. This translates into CASKIQGGNSPLHF.

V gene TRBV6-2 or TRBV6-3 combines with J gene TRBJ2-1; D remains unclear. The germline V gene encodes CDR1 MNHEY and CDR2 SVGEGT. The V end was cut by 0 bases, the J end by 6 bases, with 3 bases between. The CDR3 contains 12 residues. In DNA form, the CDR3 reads TGTGCCAGCAGTTACTCGATCAATGAGCAGTTCTTC. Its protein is CASSYSINEQFF.

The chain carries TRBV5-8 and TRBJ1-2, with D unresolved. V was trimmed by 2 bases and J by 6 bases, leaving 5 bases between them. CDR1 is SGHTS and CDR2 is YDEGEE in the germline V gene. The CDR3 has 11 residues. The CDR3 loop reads CASSFNDGYTF. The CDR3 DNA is TGTGCCAGCAGCTTTAATGATGGCTACACCTTC.

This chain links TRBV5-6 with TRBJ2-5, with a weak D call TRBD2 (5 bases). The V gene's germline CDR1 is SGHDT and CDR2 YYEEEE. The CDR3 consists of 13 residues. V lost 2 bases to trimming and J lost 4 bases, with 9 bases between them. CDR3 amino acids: CASSFGLVETQYF. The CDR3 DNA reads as TGTGCCAGCAGCTTTGGACTGGTAGAGACCCAGTACTTC.

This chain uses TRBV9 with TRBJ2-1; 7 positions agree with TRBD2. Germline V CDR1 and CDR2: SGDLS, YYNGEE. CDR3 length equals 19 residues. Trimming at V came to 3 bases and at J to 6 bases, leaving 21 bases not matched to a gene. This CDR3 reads CASSEGATLTQGRGNEQFF. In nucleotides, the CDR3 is TGTGCCAGCAGCGAGGGAGCGACGTTAACACAAGGGAGGGGCAATGAGCAGTTCTTC.

The CDR3 is CASSLDGTSGGAYEQYF. CDR3 DNA sequence: TGTGCCAGCAGCTTAGATGGGACTAGCGGGGGGGCTTACGAGCAGTACTTC. The V call is TRBV7-2, the J call TRBJ2-7; 16 nucleotides line up with TRBD2. The CDR3 is 17 amino acids. Trimming at V came to 1 base and at J to 4 bases, leaving 4 bases not matched to a gene. The germline CDR1 and CDR2 sequences are SGHTA and FQGNSA. Together with reference TRBV7-2 and TRBJ2-7, the CDR3 gives the full variable domain: GAGVSQSPSNKVTEKGKDVELRCDPISGHTALYWYRQSLGQGLEFLIYFQGNSAPDKSGLPSDRFSAERTGGSVSTLTIQRTQQEDSAVYLCASSLDGTSGGAYEQYFGPGTRLTVT.

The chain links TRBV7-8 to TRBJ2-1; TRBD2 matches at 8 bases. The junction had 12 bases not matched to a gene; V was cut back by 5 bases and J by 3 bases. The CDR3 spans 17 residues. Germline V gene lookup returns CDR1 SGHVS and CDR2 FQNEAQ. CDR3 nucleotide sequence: TGTGCCAGCAGCCACACCGAGCGGGGGAGACTCTACAATGAGCAGTTCTTC. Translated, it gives CASSHTERGRLYNEQFF.

CDR3 DNA sequence: TGCGCCAGCAGCCAAGGCATGTCGGGGGGGGACGAGCAGTACTTC. It specifies CASSQGMSGGDEQYF. This chain joins TRBV4-3 and TRBJ2-7; 8 nucleotides match TRBD2. Germline CDR1 LGHNA, CDR2 YSLEER. V gave up 1 base and J gave up 5 bases; unmatched junction bases: 7. The CDR3 runs to 15 residues.